This T cell receptor beta chain stems from a study of blood T cell repertoires in COVID-19. Per the original methods: Amplified reference gene primers provided the basis for estimating nucleated cell counts. The protocol was immunoSEQ multiplex PCR, while the TCRdb copy is restricted to in-frame clones and leaves out a portion. V and J calls and clone size come straight from that table; D and trimming were deduced from the DNA. The profile covers 55,000 to 75,000 clones, with 70% to 80% appearing a single time and around 23% taken by the ten largest. V was trimmed by 11 bases and J by 2 bases, leaving 12 bases between them. The CDR3 contains 13 residues.

Sequencing input: peripheral blood. This receptor was identified in a human donor in a cohort sampled during active COVID-19. The chain uses TRBV12-3 or TRBV12-4 and TRBJ2-2; maybe TRBD2 (5 bases). DNA of the CDR3: TGTGCCTACAGCAGCGGTAACACCGGGGAGCTGTTTTTT. It is translated as CAYSSGNTGELFF.